Detailed here is one T cell receptor beta chain. Its cognate antigen is unknown. The PCR template was genomic DNA. Multiplex PCR with 30 forward and 13 reverse primers amplified the TCR beta CDR3. MiXCR, run by TCRdb on the multiplex PCR reads, gives a single entry per CDR3 protein. The sample holds 250,000 or so distinct CDR3 sequences, more than 45% seen once. Each diabetic donor fulfilled classification criteria for either type 1 or type 2. The data belong to a study of type 1 and type 2 diabetes patients. The wider study: A total of around 20 million paired-end reads came from the whole study. Points from the study as a whole: Type 1 diabetes repertoires were significantly less diverse than type 2 diabetes ones. Some expanded clones seen only in T1D might occur in additional T2D or control samples.

The source is a young man with type 2 diabetes. The sample consisted of peripheral blood mononuclear cells (PBMCs).

The CDR3 DNA reads TGTGCCAGCAGCCCCGGGACGGTGATTTATGGCTACACCTTC. Its translation: CASSPGTVIYGYTF. This chain joins TRBV11-1 and TRBJ1-2; weak D call: TRBD1 (5 bases). The V gene lost 5 bases and the J gene lost 5 bases, with 15 bases spanning the gap. The CDR3 runs to 14 residues. Germline V CDR1 and CDR2: SGHAT, FQDESV (reference sequence).